The 10 T cell receptor beta chains below were found in one sample sequenced in a study of control samples from healthy donors and cancer patients. Method: immunoSEQ multiplex PCR; TCRdb's copy keeps in-frame clones and lacks some. The sample yields 120,000 or so clones, about 87% seen once. Specimen: blood. The receptors come from a man aged 55 to 69 in good health.

The chain joins TRBV7-3 to TRBJ2-2; D gene unclear. Germline V gene sequence: CDR1 SGHTA, CDR2 FQGTGA. The CDR3 consists of 15 residues. The V and J ends lost 3 bases and 2 bases respectively, with 10 bases between them. The CDR3 nucleotides are TGTGCCAGCAGCTTCCCGGGCGTAAACACCGGGGAGCTGTTTTTT. Translating gives CASSFPGVNTGELFF. Using reference TRBV7-3 and TRBJ2-2 for the parts outside the CDR3, the full variable domain is GAGVSQTPSNKVTEKGKYVELRCDPISGHTALYWYRQSLGQGPEFLIYFQGTGAADDSGLPNDRFFAVRPEGSVSTLKIQRTERGDSAVYLCASSFPGVNTGELFFGEGSRLTVL.

This clone was observed a single time. The J gene is TRBJ1-5, the V gene TRBV12-3 or TRBV12-4, with D maybe TRBD1 (5 bases). CDR3 length: 12 amino acids. Between the trimmed V and J ends, which lost 3 bases and 10 bases, there was a span of 10 bases. The CDR3 DNA sequence: TGTGCCAGCAGTTTCGTCGGGACCCCCCAGCATTTT. It specifies CASSFVGTPQHF.

The V gene is TRBV12-3 or TRBV12-4, the J gene TRBJ1-2; D gene ambiguous. The CDR3 sequence is 12 residues long. The ends were cut back, 3 bases at V and 7 bases at J, with 9 bases in the middle. The CDR3 spells CASSFVGGGYTF. The CDR3 DNA reads TGTGCCAGCAGTTTCGTAGGAGGTGGCTACACCTTC.

The chain has TRBV10-3 and TRBJ2-3; D is unresolved. The V end lost 7 bases, the J end lost 6 bases, and 20 bases lay between the germline ends. This CDR3 has 15 amino acids. Germline-derived CDR1 and CDR2 are ENHRY and SYGVKD. Here the CDR3 DNA reads TGTGCCATCAAAAAGGACCCCTCGGTTTTGGATACGCAGTATTTT. This translates into CAIKKDPSVLDTQYF.

The V call is TRBV7-9, the J call TRBJ1-1; D perhaps matches TRBD1 (6 bases). The ends were cut back, 5 bases at V and 1 base at J, with 8 bases in the middle. The CDR3 covers 13 residues. Germline V gene sequence: CDR1 SEHNR, CDR2 FQNEAQ (reference sequence). CDR3 coding DNA: TGTGCCAGCAGCCAGGGACAGAACACTGAAGCTTTCTTT. Protein: CASSQGQNTEAFF.

V usage is TRBV7-8 and J usage is TRBJ1-3, with D perhaps matching TRBD1 (5 bases). This CDR3 has 15 residues. Germline CDR1 reads SGHVS; CDR2 reads FQNEAQ. V was shortened by 1 base and J by 4 bases, with 11 bases between the two germline ends. This chain's CDR3 is CASSLVGGGGNTIYF. CDR3 nucleotide sequence: TGTGCCAGCAGCTTAGTTGGGGGTGGCGGAAACACCATATATTTT.

The chain recombines TRBV28 with TRBJ1-5; 7 positions match TRBD1. Looked up from germline, CDR1 is MDHEN and CDR2 is SYDVKM. V lost 5 bases and J lost 3; bases outside the gene matches: 19. The length of the CDR3 is 19 residues. The CDR3 bases are TGTGCCAGCAGTATCAAAAAACCCTCGGGACAGCCTAACAATCAGCCCCAGCATTTT. Residues: CASSIKKPSGQPNNQPQHF.

The rearrangement uses TRBV18 and TRBJ1-5; 11 bases align to TRBD1. The V and J ends lost 6 bases and 7 bases, in that order; junction bases with no gene match: 5. The CDR3 is made up of 14 amino acids. Germline CDR1 reads KGHSH; CDR2 reads LQKENI. This CDR3 reads CASSQDRGHQPQHF. The CDR3, as DNA: TGTGCCAGCTCTCAGGACAGGGGGCACCAGCCCCAGCATTTT.

V is TRBV19 and J is TRBJ1-1; D gene ambiguous. The CDR3 consists of 14 residues. Germline CDR1 reads LNHDA; CDR2 reads SQIVND (reference sequence). Trimming cost V 3 bases and J 2 bases, with 10 bases left between them. The CDR3 spells CASSIRGPNTEAFF. CDR3 in DNA: TGTGCCAGTAGTATCCGAGGTCCTAACACTGAAGCTTTCTTT. Using reference TRBV19 and TRBJ1-1 for the parts outside the CDR3, the full variable domain is DGGITQSPKYLFRKEGQNVTLSCEQNLNHDAMYWYRQDPGQGLRLIYYSQIVNDFQKGDIAEGYSVSREKKESFPLTVTSAQKNPTAFYLCASSIRGPNTEAFFGQGTRLTVV.

V usage is TRBV10-3 and J usage is TRBJ1-5; 8 bases match TRBD1. This CDR3 is 14 amino acids long. Germline-derived CDR1 and CDR2 are ENHRY and SYGVKD. The trim removed 2 bases at V and 5 bases at J, leaving 2 bases unmatched. The CDR3 here is CAISETGGHQPQHF. CDR3 DNA sequence: TGTGCCATCAGTGAGACAGGGGGTCATCAGCCCCAGCATTTT.